This entry concerns a single TCR beta chain. Its target is unknown. Sequencing used immunoSEQ multiplex PCR; TCRdb keeps in-frame clones, though not all of them. The sample has around 130,000 clones, 94% seen once. These data come from a study of T cell responses to AZD1222 COVID-19 vaccine. About the study: Second doses at about 4 or about 12 weeks were pooled. Findings and limits, study-wide: Vaccine-related CD4 TCRs covered spike, predominating at 160-218 and 743-854. Unmutated variant regions reportedly attract nearly half of all spike-specific TCRs.

This CDR3 comprises 14 residues. With 0 bases removed from V and 4 bases from J, the gap between germline ends came to 10 bases. CDR1 and CDR2 (germline): SGHDT, YYEEEE. This clonotype originated in an adult in good health. The chain has TRBV5-6 and TRBJ1-2, with D maybe TRBD1 (5 bases). Sequences were derived from peripheral blood, sampled on day 0 of AZD1222 vaccination. The chain's CDR3 is CASSLGRRGYGYTF. The CDR3 DNA follows: TGTGCCAGCAGCTTGGGCAGGAGGGGCTATGGCTACACCTTC.